Each of the 6 T cell receptor beta chains below was sequenced from the same sample in a study of T cells in Graves' hyperthyroidism and ophthalmopathy (dated by TCRdb to the late 2010s). Library construction relied on multiplex PCR. The data were produced on an Illumina HiSeq 2000. The TCR beta CDR3 regions were amplified from RNA transcripts. The TCR CDR3 was subjected to a first round of RT-PCR using the HTBI primer set and the Qiagen OneStep RT-PCR kit. TCRdb reworked the public reads: Q25 trimming with fastp, MiXCR clone assembly, productive beta chains retained. Rows are combined by CDR3 protein, so each entry shows the most common genes and DNA. The sample contains more than 650,000 distinct CDR3 sequences, 13% to 15% of them found a single time. Around 9.6% of the sample belongs to the ten largest clones. The sequencing input was blood. These receptors originate from a woman aged 18-29 years with Graves' hyperthyroidism.

The rearrangement links TRBV14 to TRBJ2-1, with 14 bases that match TRBD2. The CDR3 runs to 17 residues. Germline values: CDR1 SGHDN, CDR2 FVKESK. V gave up 0 bases and J gave up 9 bases; unmatched junction bases: 7. CDR3 nucleotide sequence: TGTGCCAGCAGCCAAGACGGGGGACTAGCGGGAGTCGGTGAGCAGTTCTTC. This gives the protein CASSQDGGLAGVGEQFF.

This chain's CDR3 is CASSFESYPRYF. The CDR3, as DNA: TGTGCCAGCAGCTTCGAGAGCTACCCGAGGTACTTC. The V gene is TRBV11-2, the J gene TRBJ2-5, with D unresolved. V dropped 3 bases and J dropped 13 bases, with 15 bases sitting between them. The germline V gene has CDR1 SGHAT and CDR2 FQNNGV. This CDR3 has 12 amino acids.

This clonotype occurred a few times. The chain recombines TRBV29-1 with TRBJ1-4; 8 nucleotides align to TRBD1. V was pared by 6 bases and J by 3 bases, with 12 bases of the junction left unmatched. Germline CDR1 SQVTM, CDR2 ANQGSEA. This CDR3 region has 16 residues. The CDR3 region has the DNA TGCAGCGTCTTAGGACAGGGTGAGAGGGCTAATGAAAAACTGTTTTTT. Its protein product is CSVLGQGERANEKLFF.

This clonotype was seen many times. The chain recombines TRBV28 with TRBJ2-7; 9 positions agree with TRBD1. Trimming took 4 bases from V and 3 from J; bases not matched to a gene: 10. Germline lookup yields CDR1 MDHEN and CDR2 SYDVKM. The CDR3 consists of 16 residues. CDR3 coding DNA: TGTGCCAGCAGTTATCCCCTTCTGGACAGGGGCTACGAGCAGTACTTC. Translating it yields CASSYPLLDRGYEQYF.

This clonotype was recorded a few times. The chain is built from TRBV7-3 and TRBJ2-3; D gene ambiguous. The CDR3 is made up of 14 amino acids. Germline CDR1 and CDR2: SGHTA and FQGTGA. V was clipped by 3 bases and J by 0 bases, with 7 bases between them. Here the CDR3 reads CASSLIGSTDTQYF. For the CDR3, the DNA is TGTGCCAGCAGCTTGATCGGAAGCACAGATACGCAGTATTTT.

This clonotype came up many times. The chain uses TRBV7-8 and TRBJ1-5; 7 nucleotides align to TRBD1. V trimming: 2 bases; J trimming: 2 bases; junction bases outside the gene matches: 15. Per germline, CDR1 SGHVS and CDR2 FQNEAQ. CDR3 length equals 19 residues. CDR3 in DNA: TGTGCCAGCAGCTTATGGGTCCCAACAGGGGTTTGGGGCAATCAGCCCCAGCATTTT. It specifies CASSLWVPTGVWGNQPQHF. The full variable domain, in which reference TRBV7-8 and TRBJ1-5 provide the parts outside the CDR3, is GAGVSQSPRYKVAKRGQDVALRCDPISGHVSLFWYQQALGQGPEFLTYFQNEAQLDKSGLPSDRFFAERPEGSVSTLKIQRTQQEDSAVYLCASSLWVPTGVWGNQPQHFGDGTRLSIL.